This T cell receptor (beta chain) was retrieved from a study of blood T cell repertoires in COVID-19. The wider study: Sites across the United States, Italy and Spain contributed samples from acute and convalescent COVID-19.

This clone was picked up one time. Looked up from germline, CDR1 is SGHNT and CDR2 is YYREEE (reference sequence). The V segment lost 0 bases and the J segment 3 bases; nucleotides outside the gene matches: 10. The CDR3 extends over 17 amino acids. Clones were sequenced by immunoSEQ multiplex PCR, and TCRdb holds only the in-frame ones, with some missing. The sample contains about 48,000 clones, around 85% of which appear only once. The TCR originated in a woman in her sixties with acute or convalescent COVID-19. This chain links TRBV5-4 with TRBJ2-3, with 7 bases fitting TRBD2. Sequenced: peripheral blood. This CDR3 is CASSLGSAGDVTDTQYF. DNA of the CDR3: TGTGCCAGCAGCTTGGGGTCGGCGGGGGATGTGACAGATACGCAGTATTTT. The full variable domain, its missing parts supplied by reference TRBV5-4 and TRBJ2-3, is ETGVTQSPTHLIKTRGQQVTLRCSSQSGHNTVSWYQQALGQGPQFIFQYYREEENGRGNFPPRFSGLQFPNYSSELNVNALELDDSALYLCASSLGSAGDVTDTQYFGPGTRLTVL.